This record concerns one T cell receptor (beta chain) sequence. This record belongs to a study of blood T cells in healthy people across ages. It was with a sample-barcoded 5' primer and a J-beta primer mix that a second PCR of roughly 7 to 11 cycles was run. No fewer than 3 million CDR3-containing paired-end reads came from each sample. MiXCR, run by TCRdb on the 5' RACE reads, gives a single entry per CDR3 protein. The table lists some 900,000 distinct CDR3 sequences, under 50% of them singletons, with around an eighth in the top ten. A minimum of 6 micrograms of total RNA was extracted per sample. The CDR3 length is 15 residues. Germline trimming cut 5 bases from V and 4 bases from J; bases unmatched to any gene: 8.

The rearrangement uses TRBV12-3 or TRBV12-4 and TRBJ1-5; 7 positions agree with TRBD1. What was sequenced was blood. The TCR was taken from a man younger than 45 in good health. CDR3 sequence reads: CASSHDGQVNQPQHF. CDR3 nucleotide sequence: TGTGCCAGCAGTCACGACGGACAGGTGAATCAGCCCCAGCATTTT.